The next 30 T cell receptor beta chains were all read from a single sample in a study of blood T cell repertoires in COVID-19. Assay used: immunoSEQ multiplex PCR; TCRdb lists only in-frame clones, some missing. The table shows some 26,000 clones, with around 88% occurring only once. The sample was peripheral blood. The origin of the receptors is a human donor in a cohort sampled during active COVID-19.

The chain has TRBV24-1 and TRBJ1-2, with D unclear. Trimming shortened V by 3 bases and J by 7 bases, and 20 bases separated the two germline ends. CDR3 length: 16 amino acids. Germline lookup yields CDR1 KGHDR and CDR2 SFDVKD. The CDR3 protein is CATSDPPSSGPGGYTF. As DNA, the CDR3 is TGTGCCACCAGTGATCCGCCGAGTAGCGGCCCAGGTGGCTACACCTTC.

This chain connects TRBV10-3 to TRBJ2-7; perhaps TRBD2 as D (6 bases). Germline values: CDR1 ENHRY, CDR2 SYGVKD. Trimming pared 6 bases from V and 4 bases from J, leaving 19 bases between. The CDR3 is 15 residues long. CDR3 bases: TGTGCCATCAGCCAAGGAGGGTCGCCAGGGTACGAGCAGTACTTC. Its protein is CAISQGGSPGYEQYF.

The V and J genes are TRBV25-1 and TRBJ1-6; 10 positions match TRBD1. The CDR3 is made up of 15 amino acids. Germline lookup yields CDR1 MGHDK and CDR2 SYGVNS. The V and J ends lost 2 bases and 10 bases, in that order; junction bases with no gene match: 5. The CDR3 spells CASSETGTGDSPLHF. The CDR3 DNA follows: TGTGCCAGCAGTGAAACCGGGACAGGGGACTCACCCCTCCACTTT.

The chain combines TRBV28 with TRBJ2-7, with D perhaps matching TRBD2 (6 bases). Trimming removed 10 bases at V and 4 bases at J, with 17 bases between. The CDR3 is made up of 13 amino acids. In germline, CDR1 is MDHEN, CDR2 SYDVKM. The CDR3 DNA is TGTGCCACGACCGTGGGGGGAATGTACGAGCAGTACTTC. This sequence encodes CATTVGGMYEQYF.

This clone has just one count. V gene TRBV20-1 combines with J gene TRBJ2-7; D may be TRBD1 (5 bases). In germline, CDR1 is DFQATT, CDR2 SNEGSKA (reference sequence). The CDR3 covers 11 residues. Here the CDR3 DNA reads TGCAGCACACAGGCAGGCCACGAGCAGTACTTC. Translation: CSTQAGHEQYF.

This clone has just a few counts. This chain joins TRBV28 and TRBJ2-7, with TRBD1 matching over 8 bases. V was pared by 5 bases and J by 4 bases, with 13 bases of the junction left unmatched. Germline V gene sequence: CDR1 MDHEN, CDR2 SYDVKM. The CDR3 sequence is 16 residues long. The CDR3 here is CASSQTGQGGMYEQYF. The CDR3 nucleotides read TGTGCCAGCAGTCAAACAGGACAGGGTGGGATGTACGAGCAGTACTTC.

V gene TRBV11-2 combines with J gene TRBJ1-4, with D perhaps TRBD1 (5 bases). V lost 2 bases, J lost 3 bases, and 19 bases lay in between. The CDR3 is 18 amino acids. The germline V gene has CDR1 SGHAT and CDR2 FQNNGV. CDR3 residues: CASSLSLGAGLANEKLFF. CDR3 in DNA: TGTGCCAGCAGCTTATCGTTAGGGGCAGGATTGGCTAATGAAAAACTGTTTTTT.

CDR3 residues: CASSLDRVNEKLFF. The DNA for the CDR3 is TGCGCCAGCAGCTTGGACAGGGTTAATGAAAAACTGTTTTTT. V gene TRBV5-1 combines with J gene TRBJ1-4; possibly TRBD1 for D (6 bases). Between the trimmed V and J ends, which lost 0 bases and 4 bases, there was a span of 7 bases. CDR1 SGHRS and CDR2 YFSETQ come from the germline V gene. This CDR3 has 14 amino acids.

The chain has TRBV6-5 and TRBJ2-7, with a weak D call TRBD1 (6 bases). The CDR3 contains 14 residues. Trimming shortened V by 6 bases and J by 5 bases, and 17 bases separated the two germline ends. CDR1 and CDR2 from the germline V gene are MNHEY and SVGAGI. This CDR3 reads CASSYREAGDEQYF. DNA of the CDR3: TGTGCCAGCAGCTACAGGGAAGCCGGGGACGAGCAGTACTTC.

The gene calls are TRBV9 and TRBJ2-3, with D maybe TRBD1 (6 bases). The CDR3 has 12 amino acids. Trimming left V 3 bases short and J 6 bases short, with 8 bases between. In germline, CDR1 is SGDLS, CDR2 YYNGEE. Written as DNA, the CDR3 is TGTGCCAGCAGCGCTCAGGGGGATACGCAGTATTTT. Translation gives CASSAQGDTQYF.

The rearrangement links TRBV18 to TRBJ1-1; tentative D call: TRBD1 (5 bases). Trimming stripped 6 bases from V and 2 bases from J, with 19 bases between. This CDR3 has 16 residues. Looked up from germline, CDR1 is KGHSH and CDR2 is LQKENI. The CDR3: CASSLRAGAGNTEAFF. CDR3 DNA sequence: TGTGCCAGCTCCCTAAGGGCTGGGGCCGGAAACACTGAAGCTTTCTTT. The entire variable domain, with the rest obtained from reference TRBV18 and TRBJ1-1, is as follows: NAGVMQNPRHLVRRRGQEARLRCSPMKGHSHVYWYRQLPEEGLKFMVYLQKENIIDESGMPKERFSAEFPKEGPSILRIQQVVRGDSAAYFCASSLRAGAGNTEAFFGQGTRLTVV.

The V gene is TRBV6-5, the J gene TRBJ2-3, with TRBD1 matching 7 bases. Unmatched junction bases numbered 3, after V lost 0 bases and J lost 0 bases. Germline V lookup: CDR1 MNHEY, CDR2 SVGAGI. This CDR3 has 16 amino acids. DNA of the CDR3: TGTGCCAGCAGTTACTCAGGGGGCGAGAGCACAGATACGCAGTATTTT. It specifies CASSYSGGESTDTQYF.

The V call is TRBV2, the J call TRBJ2-1, with 7 positions matching TRBD2. Germline V gene lookup returns CDR1 SNHLY and CDR2 FYNNEI. There are 15 residues in the CDR3. V was clipped by 2 bases and J by 8 bases; unmatched bases: 9. The CDR3 DNA reads TGTGCCAGCAGTGAACTCAGCGGGATGGGCTATGAGCAGTTCTTC. Translation gives CASSELSGMGYEQFF. The variable domain in full, with the rest retrieved from reference TRBV2 and TRBJ2-1, is EPEVTQTPSHQVTQMGQEVILRCVPISNHLYFYWYRQILGQKVEFLVSFYNNEISEKSEIFDDQFSVERPDGSNFTLKIRSTKLEDSAMYFCASSELSGMGYEQFFGPGTRLTVL.

V and J are TRBV29-1 and TRBJ2-1; 14 positions agree with TRBD2. Germline V lookup: CDR1 SQVTM, CDR2 ANQGSEA. V lost 3 bases to trimming and J lost 6 bases; unmatched junction nucleotides: 7. This CDR3 contains 16 residues. Here the CDR3 DNA reads TGCAGCGTTGAGCCTAAGGGACTAGCGGGAGCCAATGAGCAGTTCTTC. Its protein product is CSVEPKGLAGANEQFF.

J is TRBJ1-2 and V is TRBV18; tentatively, D is TRBD1 (6 bases). The CDR3 loop spans 14 amino acids. V lost 2 bases and J lost 8, with 15 bases in between. The germline V gene has CDR1 KGHSH and CDR2 LQKENI. The CDR3 is CASSPLGGREGYTF. DNA for the CDR3: TGTGCCAGCTCACCATTAGGGGGAAGAGAGGGCTACACCTTC. The complete variable domain, with remaining parts taken from reference TRBV18 and TRBJ1-2, reads NAGVMQNPRHLVRRRGQEARLRCSPMKGHSHVYWYRQLPEEGLKFMVYLQKENIIDESGMPKERFSAEFPKEGPSILRIQQVVRGDSAAYFCASSPLGGREGYTFGSGTRLTVV.

The chain couples TRBV12-5 to TRBJ2-1, with D perhaps matching TRBD2 (6 bases). Between the trimmed V and J ends, which lost 7 bases and 7 bases, there was a span of 20 bases. Germline V gives CDR1 LGHNT, CDR2 FRNRAP. CDR3 length: 15 amino acids. CDR3 coding DNA: TGTGCTAGTGAAAGAGCGGAGGGTGGTGGGAATGAGCAGTTCTTC. Translation gives CASERAEGGGNEQFF.

V is TRBV15 and J is TRBJ1-1; possible D gene TRBD1, 5 bases. V was clipped by 3 bases and J by 0 bases, with 14 bases between them. The CDR3 covers 16 residues. Germline CDR1 reads LNHNV; CDR2 reads YYDKDF (reference sequence). CDR3 DNA sequence: TGTGCCACCAGCAGTACGCGGGGCTACATGAACACTGAAGCTTTCTTT. Translated, it gives CATSSTRGYMNTEAFF.

On this clone itself: In the same sample, other DNA sequences code for this CDR3. V is TRBV2 and J is TRBJ2-7; TRBD1 might be the D (6 bases). Trimming cost V 6 bases and J 6 bases, with 18 bases left between them. The CDR3 length is 14 residues. Germline-derived CDR1 and CDR2 are SNHLY and FYNNEI. CDR3 coding DNA: TGTGCCAGCAGCGAACAGGGTGGGGACATCGAGCAGTACTTC. Amino acids: CASSEQGGDIEQYF.

The chain is built from TRBV19 and TRBJ2-5, with a weak D call TRBD2 (6 bases). This CDR3 has 16 amino acids. V lost 0 bases and J lost 4, with 15 bases in between. CDR1 LNHDA and CDR2 SQIVND come from the germline V gene (reference sequence). CDR3 DNA: TGTGCCAGTAGTATAGATCTCAGGAGACTAGGAGAGACCCAGTACTTC. It codes for CASSIDLRRLGETQYF.

The rearrangement joins TRBV5-4 to TRBJ1-2, with a tentative D call TRBD1 (6 bases). Trimming removed 2 bases at V and 8 bases at J, with 16 bases between. Per the germline V gene, CDR1 is SGHNT and CDR2 is YYREEE (reference sequence). CDR3 size: 14 residues. CDR3 nucleotide sequence: TGTGCCAGCAGCTTACCAGGGGAGATGGGGGGCTACACCTTC. Translation gives CASSLPGEMGGYTF.

The chain joins TRBV10-3 to TRBJ1-5; D remains ambiguous. CDR1 is ENHRY and CDR2 is SYGVKD in the germline V gene. The CDR3 length is 15 residues. With 5 bases removed from V and 0 bases from J, the gap between germline ends came to 11 bases. DNA of the CDR3: TGTGCCATCAGTAAAGACAAATATAGCAATCAGCCCCAGCATTTT. Residues: CAISKDKYSNQPQHF.

This clone was seen only once. The gene calls are TRBV19 and TRBJ1-2, with D unresolved. Trimming took 3 bases from V and 4 from J, leaving 15 bases between them. The CDR3 is made up of 15 amino acids. The germline V gene has CDR1 LNHDA and CDR2 SQIVND (reference sequence). CDR3 region: CASSIPAGESYGYTF. The CDR3 DNA follows: TGTGCCAGTAGTATCCCTGCAGGTGAGAGCTATGGCTACACCTTC.

V and J are TRBV27 and TRBJ2-3; no reliable D call. Trimming cost V 4 bases and J 4 bases, with 6 bases left between them. Germline V gene sequence: CDR1 MNHEY, CDR2 SMNVEV (reference sequence). CDR3 length equals 12 residues. Here the CDR3 reads CASSSRSDTQYF. DNA for the CDR3: TGTGCCAGCAGTTCCCGGTCAGATACGCAGTATTTT.

The V call is TRBV6-5, the J call TRBJ2-7, with TRBD1 identical over 11 bases. CDR1 and CDR2 (germline): MNHEY, SVGAGI. J was trimmed by 7 bases and V by 6 bases; bases with no gene match: 11. The length of the CDR3 is 15 residues. The CDR3 spells CASSPTSGTGGEQYF. The CDR3 bases are TGTGCCAGCAGCCCGACTTCCGGGACAGGGGGTGAGCAGTACTTC.

V is TRBV28 and J is TRBJ2-2; a possible D gene is TRBD2 (5 bases). CDR1 is MDHEN and CDR2 is SYDVKM in the germline V gene. The CDR3 is 19 amino acids. The V and J ends lost 5 bases and 1 base respectively, with 23 bases between them. The CDR3 spells CASSPLSPYGRGNTGELFF. In DNA, the CDR3 is TGTGCCAGCAGTCCACTTTCCCCTTATGGGAGAGGGAACACCGGGGAGCTGTTTTTT.

This clone appeared a few times. This chain connects TRBV4-1 to TRBJ2-7; D is possibly TRBD1 (6 bases). Germline V lookup: CDR1 MGHRA, CDR2 YSYEKL. The V end lost 4 bases, the J end lost 2 bases, and 18 bases lay between the germline ends. The CDR3 has 16 amino acids. CDR3 protein: CASSLTLRGQAYEQYF. In DNA form, the CDR3 reads TGCGCCAGCAGCCTAACGCTTAGGGGACAAGCCTACGAGCAGTACTTC.

The chain has TRBV9 and TRBJ1-1; TRBD1 matches at 9 bases. This CDR3 has 16 amino acids. V dropped 0 bases and J dropped 2; count of bases not matched to a gene: 5. Germline CDR1 and CDR2: SGDLS and YYNGEE. The CDR3 bases are TGTGCCAGCAGCGTAGTCCCGGACAGGGGTAACACTGAAGCTTTCTTT. Encoded protein: CASSVVPDRGNTEAFF. Variable domain in full (rest from reference TRBV9 and TRBJ1-1): DSGVTQTPKHLITATGQRVTLRCSPRSGDLSVYWYQQSLDQGLQFLIQYYNGEERAKGNILERFSAQQFPDLHSELNLSSLELGDSALYFCASSVVPDRGNTEAFFGQGTRLTVV.

This clone was seen only once. The rearrangement links TRBV10-3 to TRBJ1-1; TRBD1 matches at 9 bases. The V gene's germline CDR1 is ENHRY and CDR2 SYGVKD. V gave up 11 bases and J gave up 3 bases; unmatched junction bases: 7. The CDR3 length is 13 residues. The CDR3 here is CAARDRADTEAFF. The CDR3 DNA follows: TGTGCCGCACGGGACAGGGCCGACACTGAAGCTTTCTTT.

This clone was observed a handful of times. J is TRBJ2-7 and V is TRBV7-9, with a weak D call TRBD2 (6 bases). Germline V gene sequence: CDR1 SEHNR, CDR2 FQNEAQ (reference sequence). CDR3 size: 13 residues. Trimming pared 5 bases from V and 4 bases from J, leaving 12 bases between. In DNA, the CDR3 is TGTGCCAGCAGCAACCGGGACTCGTACGAGCAGTACTTC. It codes for CASSNRDSYEQYF.

The CDR3 DNA reads TGTGCCAGCAAAGGGACTAGCGGGAGGTACGAGCAGTACTTC. Its protein is CASKGTSGRYEQYF. The chain couples TRBV27 to TRBJ2-7; TRBD2 agrees at 15 bases. V shed 7 bases, J shed 4 bases, and the junction held 2 bases outside the gene matches. Germline assignment: CDR1 MNHEY and CDR2 SMNVEV (reference sequence). This CDR3 contains 14 residues.